These 16 T cell receptor beta chains came from one sample sequenced in a study of immune cell composition in non-small cell lung cancer. The assay was immunoSEQ multiplex PCR, and TCRdb's table has in-frame clones only and misses some. The table shows approximately 4,400 clones, with 70% to 80% occurring only once. Source material: lung tumor tissue. These receptors all stem from a human donor with non-small cell lung cancer.

This chain uses TRBV28 with TRBJ1-2, with 8 bases aligning to TRBD1. CDR3 length: 15 residues. Germline V gene sequence: CDR1 MDHEN, CDR2 SYDVKM. V lost 6 bases to trimming and J lost 1 base; unmatched junction nucleotides: 7. The CDR3 loop reads CASSSRQGLNYGYTF. CDR3 DNA: TGTGCCAGCAGCTCGAGACAGGGGCTTAACTATGGCTACACCTTC.

The rearrangement links TRBV15 to TRBJ2-7, with 9 bases aligning to TRBD1. Looked up from germline, CDR1 is LNHNV and CDR2 is YYDKDF (reference sequence). This CDR3 has 14 residues. V shed 4 bases, J shed 6 bases, and the junction held 7 bases outside the gene matches. The CDR3 DNA sequence: TGTGCCACCAGCACCCGGGACAGGGTAGGCGAGCAGTACTTC. Residues: CATSTRDRVGEQYF.

This chain joins TRBV6-1 and TRBJ1-5; D not certain. The V gene's germline CDR1 is MNHNS and CDR2 SASEGT. With 7 bases removed from V and 0 bases from J, the gap between germline ends came to 13 bases. This CDR3 region has 15 residues. CDR3 DNA: TGTGCCAGCACGGCAGGTACTTATAGCAATCAGCCCCAGCATTTT. Its translation is CASTAGTYSNQPQHF.

This rearrangement joins TRBV6-6 to TRBJ1-3; a weak D match, TRBD1 (6 bases). Germline V CDR1 and CDR2: MNHNY, SVGAGI (reference sequence). The CDR3 totals 15 residues. V lost 3 bases to trimming and J lost 0 bases, with 9 bases between them. CDR3 in DNA: TGTGCCAGCAGTTATGACAGGAGCTCTGGAAACACCATATATTTT. Protein product: CASSYDRSSGNTIYF.

The chain links TRBV9 to TRBJ1-3; D not certain. The CDR3 consists of 16 residues. V was shortened by 0 bases and J by 0 bases, with 10 bases between the two germline ends. Germline values: CDR1 SGDLS, CDR2 YYNGEE. CDR3 residues: CASSVAGSRSGNTIYF. DNA for the CDR3: TGTGCCAGCAGCGTAGCGGGTTCACGCTCTGGAAACACCATATATTTT.

This chain joins TRBV28 and TRBJ2-2; 7 bases are a match to TRBD2. Germline CDR1 MDHEN, CDR2 SYDVKM. The CDR3 covers 13 residues. Trimming removed 10 bases from V and 5 bases from J; junction bases left unmatched: 7. The CDR3 DNA reads as TGTGCCACCTGGGGCGGGAGTACCGGGGAGCTGTTTTTT. Its protein is CATWGGSTGELFF.

This clone was observed a few times. The chain recombines TRBV19 with TRBJ2-5; 12 bases align to TRBD2. This CDR3 is 15 amino acids long. Germline V gene sequence: CDR1 LNHDA, CDR2 SQIVND (reference sequence). V shed 7 bases, J shed 7 bases, and the junction held 10 bases outside the gene matches. The CDR3 region is CASKPGLAGGGTQYF. DNA of the CDR3: TGTGCCAGTAAACCGGGACTAGCGGGTGGAGGGACCCAGTACTTC. Drawing the rest from reference TRBV19 and TRBJ2-5, the complete variable domain is DGGITQSPKYLFRKEGQNVTLSCEQNLNHDAMYWYRQDPGQGLRLIYYSQIVNDFQKGDIAEGYSVSREKKESFPLTVTSAQKNPTAFYLCASKPGLAGGGTQYFGPGTRLLVL.

This chain links TRBV7-8 with TRBJ1-3; a possible D gene is TRBD1 (6 bases). The CDR3 has 20 amino acids. Germline V gives CDR1 SGHVS, CDR2 FQNEAQ. V was trimmed by 3 bases and J by 3 bases, leaving 27 bases between them. CDR3 coding DNA: TGTGCCAGCAGCTTGGCACATAGGGGGTTTGCGGATCGACGTGGAAACACCATATATTTT. Encoded protein: CASSLAHRGFADRRGNTIYF.

DNA for the CDR3: TGTGCCAGCAGGAGGGGGGGACAGGGAGAGACCCAGTACTTC. This gives the protein CASRRGGQGETQYF. The chain couples TRBV2 to TRBJ2-5; 9 bases map to TRBD1. The CDR3 spans 14 residues. Germline V CDR1 and CDR2: SNHLY, FYNNEI. V was pared by 6 bases and J by 4 bases, with 6 bases of the junction left unmatched.

This clone was detected only once. The chain links TRBV6-5 to TRBJ2-5; D might be TRBD1 (6 bases). V lost 4 bases and J 6 bases, leaving 12 bases between the germline ends. This CDR3 contains 13 residues. In germline, CDR1 is MNHEY, CDR2 SVGAGI. CDR3 nucleotide sequence: TGTGCCAGCAGTTCAGGACAGAGACAGACCCAGTACTTC. This translates into CASSSGQRQTQYF.

V is TRBV7-9 and J is TRBJ1-5; no clear D gene. V was pared by 4 bases and J by 0 bases, with 13 bases between. This CDR3 region has 16 residues. CDR1 and CDR2 (germline): SEHNR, FQNEAQ (reference sequence). CDR3 protein: CASSSGARGSNQPQHF. The CDR3 DNA reads as TGTGCCAGCAGCTCCGGCGCCCGGGGTAGCAATCAGCCCCAGCATTTT.

The rearrangement uses TRBV29-1 and TRBJ2-1; 7 bases align to TRBD2. The CDR3 has 16 amino acids. Germline V lookup: CDR1 SQVTM, CDR2 ANQGSEA. Trimming removed 3 bases from V and 6 bases from J; junction bases left unmatched: 14. CDR3 DNA sequence: TGCAGCGTTGACCCCACAACTAGCGCCGGACTCAATGAGCAGTTCTTC. Encoded protein: CSVDPTTSAGLNEQFF.

DNA for the CDR3: TGTGCCAGCAGCACCGGACAGGGGGCATTGGAGCAGTTCTTC. This translates into CASSTGQGALEQFF. This rearrangement joins TRBV9 to TRBJ2-1; 11 nucleotides match TRBD1. Germline values: CDR1 SGDLS, CDR2 YYNGEE. V shed 4 bases and J 10 bases; nucleotides not matched to a gene: 7. This CDR3 region has 14 residues.

The rearrangement uses TRBV7-9 and TRBJ2-7, with TRBD1 as a possible D gene (6 bases). This CDR3 region has 14 residues. Germline V lookup: CDR1 SEHNR, CDR2 FQNEAQ (reference sequence). V lost 1 base and J 4 bases, leaving 11 bases between the germline ends. CDR3 protein: CASSLVAGVYEQYF. The CDR3 DNA reads as TGTGCCAGCAGCTTAGTGGCAGGGGTTTACGAGCAGTACTTC.

The genes are TRBV6-5 and TRBJ2-5; D is unresolved. The germline CDR1 and CDR2 sequences are MNHEY and SVGAGI. The V gene lost 5 bases and the J gene lost 9 bases, with 10 bases spanning the gap. This CDR3 has 11 amino acids. As DNA, the CDR3 is TGTGCCAGCAGTACCCGGGTGGCCCAGTACTTC. Its translation: CASSTRVAQYF.

V and J are TRBV18 and TRBJ2-2, with D unclear. V lost 2 bases to trimming and J lost 0 bases, with 7 bases between them. The CDR3 is 15 amino acids. Germline V gives CDR1 KGHSH, CDR2 LQKENI. CDR3: CASSPNGANTGELFF. In DNA, the CDR3 is TGTGCCAGCTCACCAAACGGAGCGAACACCGGGGAGCTGTTTTTT.